This T cell receptor (beta chain) was found in a study of CD8 T cells in Susac syndrome. After removal of 6 bases from V and 7 bases from J, the junction contained 7 bases not matched to a gene. The germline V gene encodes CDR1 SGHRS and CDR2 YFSETQ. The CDR3 covers 13 residues. With random hexamers, 0.5 to 1 ug RNA was reverse transcribed. From the immunoSEQ multiplex PCR reads, TCRdb called clonotypes with MiXCR, one entry per CDR3 protein. The sample lists 140,000 or so distinct CDR3 sequences, around 95% occurring once. V gene TRBV5-1 combines with J gene TRBJ2-5, with 9 nucleotides matching TRBD2. The sequence was collected from a human donor with Susac syndrome. Material for sequencing was CD4+ T cells from PBMCs. CDR3 in DNA: TGCGCCAGCATGGCGGGGGGGCCGGGGACCCAGTACTTC. Protein product: CASMAGGPGTQYF.